Listed below are T cell receptor beta chains from one sample, sequenced in a study of T cells in Graves' hyperthyroidism and ophthalmopathy. TCRdb re-called the multiplex PCR reads through MiXCR, storing one row per CDR3 protein. The profile shows about 600,000 distinct CDR3 sequences, approximately 15% of them singletons. The source material was blood. These receptor sequences come from a woman aged 18 to 35 with Graves' ophthalmopathy. The CDR3 runs from the conserved cysteine through the conserved F or W. Each record gives: clone size, D gene, V gene, J gene, CDR3 protein, CDR3 DNA. A D gene is named only where the DNA matches it firmly. Size is stated for part of the rows, as once, few or many counts, or as a class when the clone is expanded.

>NA|NA|TRBV24-1|TRBJ1-1
CATSDRGLTEAFF
TGTGCCACCAGTGATCGGGGATTAACTGAAGCTTTCTTT
>many|NA|TRBV20-1|TRBJ2-7
CSAGSLRGGYEQYF
TGCAGTGCTGGTTCTTTACGCGGCGGCTACGAGCAGTACTTC
>many|NA|TRBV20-1|TRBJ2-5
CSAKDGSSQETQYF
TGCAGTGCCAAGGACGGTTCGTCCCAAGAGACCCAGTACTTC
>many|TRBD1|TRBV20-1|TRBJ2-7
CSARATGGAYEQYF
TGCAGTGCTAGAGCGACAGGGGGGGCCTACGAGCAGTACTTC
>few|NA|TRBV11-2|TRBJ1-1
CASSLRSGTGPDTEASF
TGTGCCAGCAGCTTACGTTCGGGAACGGGGCCCGACACTGAAGCTTCCTTT
>NA|NA|TRBV2|TRBJ1-1
CASKSRSGVDTEALF
TGTGCCAGCAAATCCCGATCGGGAGTGGACACTGAAGCTCTCTTT
>few|TRBD1|TRBV12-3/TRBV12-4|TRBJ2-7
CASSQGAAYEQYF
TGTGCCAGCAGTCAGGGGGCAGCCTACGAGCAGTACTTC
>NA|TRBD2|TRBV13|TRBJ2-2
CASSYNSGTSRTGELFF
TGTGCCAGCAGCTATAATTCCGGGACTAGCAGGACCGGGGAGCTGTTTTTT
>NA|TRBD2|TRBV24-1|TRBJ2-1
CATRDFGTSGYNEQFF
TGTGCCACCCGTGATTTCGGGACTAGCGGATACAATGAGCAGTTCTTC
>few|TRBD1|TRBV19|TRBJ2-7
CASSIPGQGTYEQYF
TGTGCCAGTAGTATTCCGGGACAGGGGACCTACGAGCAGTACTTC
>NA|NA|TRBV12-3/TRBV12-4|TRBJ1-3
CASSLGASGNTIYF
TGTGCCAGCAGTTTGGGTGCCTCTGGAAACACCATATATTTT
>many|NA|TRBV28|TRBJ2-1
CASSSPQGYNEQFF
TGTGCCAGCAGTTCCCCTCAGGGCTACAATGAGCAGTTCTTC
>once|NA|TRBV7-9|TRBJ2-3
CASSREGISSTDTQYF
TGCGCCAGCAGCCGAGAGGGAATTTCTAGCACAGATACGCAGTATTTT
>many|TRBD1|TRBV28|TRBJ1-1
CASRAGGRPEAFF
TGTGCCAGCAGGGCAGGGGGGCGCCCTGAAGCTTTCTTT
>many|NA|TRBV11-3|TRBJ1-4
CASSFGGGDEKLFF
TGTGCCAGCAGCTTCGGGGGAGGAGATGAAAAACTGTTTTTT
>many|TRBD2|TRBV10-3|TRBJ2-7
CAISEYSRRTSASYEQYF
TGTGCCATCAGTGAGTATAGTAGGAGGACTAGCGCTTCCTACGAGCAGTACTTC
>many|NA|TRBV6-1|TRBJ2-1
CASSTGTLNINEQFF
TGTGCCAGCAGTACCGGGACTTTAAATATCAATGAGCAGTTCTTC
>few|NA|TRBV9|TRBJ2-5
CASSADEPRIDEETQYF
TGTGCCAGCAGCGCGGATGAACCGAGGATCGACGAAGAGACCCAGTACTTC
>many|NA|TRBV29-1|TRBJ2-1
CSSGVDGYNEQFF
TGCAGCTCGGGGGTAGATGGGTACAATGAGCAGTTCTTC
>many|NA|TRBV2|TRBJ1-4
CASSVQAGEKLFF
TGTGCCAGCAGTGTTCAGGCGGGGGAAAAACTGTTTTTT
>many|NA|TRBV6-6|TRBJ1-1
CASSYSQGGGTEAFF
TGTGCCAGCAGTTACTCCCAGGGAGGAGGCACTGAAGCTTTCTTT
>NA|NA|TRBV4-1|TRBJ1-1
CASSQDMKGLGTEAFF
TGCGCCAGCAGCCAAGATATGAAGGGGCTGGGGACTGAAGCTTTCTTT
>few|TRBD2|TRBV18|TRBJ2-7
CAGSPGTSGSAYEQYF
TGTGCCGGCTCACCGGGGACTAGCGGGAGTGCCTACGAGCAGTACTTC
>many|TRBD2|TRBV20-1|TRBJ2-5
CSGLAGYQETQYF
TGCAGTGGACTAGCGGGGTACCAAGAGACCCAGTACTTC
>NA|TRBD1|TRBV4-1|TRBJ1-2
CASSQADRENYGYTF
TGCGCCAGCAGCCAAGCGGACAGGGAGAACTATGGCTACACCTTC
>many|NA|TRBV19|TRBJ2-7
CASSLGTPPSTQYF
TGTGCCAGTAGTCTCGGGACACCCCCATCGACGCAGTACTTC
>few|TRBD1|TRBV6-2/TRBV6-3|TRBJ1-5
CASGLYRTGTDQPQHF
TGTGCCAGCGGTTTATACCGGACAGGGACGGATCAGCCCCAGCATTTT
>many|NA|TRBV6-5|TRBJ1-2
CASSYSGGRFGYTF
TGTGCCAGCAGTTACTCAGGGGGTCGTTTTGGCTACACCTTC
>NA|TRBD1|TRBV6-1|TRBJ2-1
CASRVTGDNEQFF
TGTGCCAGCAGAGTAACAGGGGACAATGAGCAGTTCTTC